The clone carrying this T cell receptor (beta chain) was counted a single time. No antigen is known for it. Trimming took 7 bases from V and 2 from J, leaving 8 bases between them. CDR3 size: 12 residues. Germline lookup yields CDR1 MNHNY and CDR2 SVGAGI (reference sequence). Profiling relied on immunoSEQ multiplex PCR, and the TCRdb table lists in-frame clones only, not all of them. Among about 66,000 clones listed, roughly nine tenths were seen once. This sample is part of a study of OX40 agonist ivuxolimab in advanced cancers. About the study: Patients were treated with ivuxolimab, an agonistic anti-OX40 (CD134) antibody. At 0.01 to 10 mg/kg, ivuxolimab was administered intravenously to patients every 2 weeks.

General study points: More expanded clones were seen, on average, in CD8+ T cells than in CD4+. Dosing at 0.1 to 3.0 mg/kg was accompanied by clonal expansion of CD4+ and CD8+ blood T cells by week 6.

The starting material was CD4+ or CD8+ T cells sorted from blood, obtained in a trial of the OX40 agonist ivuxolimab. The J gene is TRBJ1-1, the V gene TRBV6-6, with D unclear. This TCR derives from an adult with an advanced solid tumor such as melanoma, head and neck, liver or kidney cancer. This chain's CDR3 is CASMTSNTEAFF. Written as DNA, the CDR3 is TGTGCCAGCATGACCTCTAACACTGAAGCTTTCTTT.